These T cell receptor beta chains were read from a single sample in a study of CD8 T cells in ankylosing spondylitis. TCRdb redid the calling of the 5' RACE reads with MiXCR, one entry per CDR3 protein. Of more than 500,000 distinct CDR3 sequences in the sample, approximately 5% were seen once. The material sequenced was blood, either unsorted or a sorted T cell fraction (not recorded which). Every receptor here comes from a male donor with ankylosing spondylitis. CDR3s include the opening cysteine and the closing phenylalanine or tryptophan. Each record gives: D gene, V gene, clone size, CDR3 length, J gene, CDR3 DNA, CDR3 protein. A D gene is named only where the DNA matches it firmly. The size entry is marked missing in some rows and otherwise reads once, few, many or a size class.

D gene: TRBD1
V gene: TRBV12-3/TRBV12-4
clone size: many
CDR3 length: 14
J gene: TRBJ2-7
CDR3 DNA: TGTGCCAGCAGTTTTCGGGACAGGGAACACGAGCAGTACTTC
CDR3 protein: CASSFRDREHEQYF

D gene: NA
V gene: TRBV29-1
clone size: many
CDR3 length: 14
J gene: TRBJ1-1
CDR3 DNA: TGCAGCGTTGCGCGGGCTACGGGGAACACTGAAGCTTTCTTT
CDR3 protein: CSVARATGNTEAFF

D gene: NA
V gene: TRBV4-3
clone size: many
CDR3 length: 15
J gene: TRBJ2-2
CDR3 DNA: TGCGCCAGCAGCCAAGAACGAGGGCTTATCGGGGAGCTGTTTTTT
CDR3 protein: CASSQERGLIGELFF

D gene: NA
V gene: TRBV20-1
clone size: NA
CDR3 length: 15
J gene: TRBJ2-1
CDR3 DNA: TGCAGTGCTAGAGATCCTCTAGAGGCAGCCAATGAGCAGTTCTTC
CDR3 protein: CSARDPLEAANEQFF

D gene: NA
V gene: TRBV6-5
clone size: NA
CDR3 length: 16
J gene: TRBJ2-1
CDR3 DNA: TGTGCCAGCAGTTACTCCCCGTCCAGCTCCTACAATGAGCAGTTCTTC
CDR3 protein: CASSYSPSSSYNEQFF

D gene: TRBD1
V gene: TRBV12-3/TRBV12-4
clone size: many
CDR3 length: 14
J gene: TRBJ1-2
CDR3 DNA: TGTGCCAGCAGCTTAGGACAGGGGGCGTATGGCTACACCTTC
CDR3 protein: CASSLGQGAYGYTF

D gene: NA
V gene: TRBV7-2
clone size: many
CDR3 length: 15
J gene: TRBJ2-3
CDR3 DNA: TGTGCCAGCAGCGCGCGGCAGGGGAGGGTGGATACGCAGTATTTT
CDR3 protein: CASSARQGRVDTQYF

D gene: TRBD2
V gene: TRBV19
clone size: once
CDR3 length: 15
J gene: TRBJ2-2
CDR3 DNA: TGTGCCAGTAGTGGCGGGAGGCCGTGGACCGGGGAGCTGTTTTTT
CDR3 protein: CASSGGRPWTGELFF

D gene: TRBD2
V gene: TRBV4-1
clone size: many
CDR3 length: 16
J gene: TRBJ2-1
CDR3 DNA: TGCGCCAGCAGCCAAGACTACGCGGGAGAGGGGAATGAGCAGTTCTTC
CDR3 protein: CASSQDYAGEGNEQFF

D gene: NA
V gene: TRBV5-1
clone size: many
CDR3 length: 15
J gene: TRBJ2-1
CDR3 DNA: TGCGCCAGCAGCTTGGCCATGAGCTCCTACAATGAGCAGTTCTTC
CDR3 protein: CASSLAMSSYNEQFF

D gene: NA
V gene: TRBV20-1
clone size: many
CDR3 length: 13
J gene: TRBJ1-1
CDR3 DNA: TGCAGTGCTACCCGAGTTATGAACACTGAAGCTTTCTTT
CDR3 protein: CSATRVMNTEAFF

D gene: NA
V gene: TRBV7-9
clone size: NA
CDR3 length: 14
J gene: TRBJ2-1
CDR3 DNA: TGTGCCAGTCTAAGCGGCTTTTCCTACAATGAGCAGTTCTTC
CDR3 protein: CASLSGFSYNEQFF

D gene: NA
V gene: TRBV28
clone size: many
CDR3 length: 13
J gene: TRBJ2-7
CDR3 DNA: TGTGCCAGCAGTACTGGGGTATCGAGCGAGCAGTACTTC
CDR3 protein: CASSTGVSSEQYF

D gene: NA
V gene: TRBV5-1
clone size: many
CDR3 length: 18
J gene: TRBJ1-1
CDR3 DNA: TGCGCCAGCAGCTTTCCCCCCCCCGGGCGAGGGATGGTCACTGAAGCTTTCTTT
CDR3 protein: CASSFPPPGRGMVTEAFF

D gene: TRBD2
V gene: TRBV28
clone size: few
CDR3 length: 15
J gene: TRBJ2-1
CDR3 DNA: TGTGCCACCGGACAAGCGGGGAGCTCCTACAATGAGCAGTTCTTC
CDR3 protein: CATGQAGSSYNEQFF

D gene: NA
V gene: TRBV5-1
clone size: many
CDR3 length: 15
J gene: TRBJ1-4
CDR3 DNA: TGCGCCAGCAGCCGAGAAAGGGCTTTTAATGAAAAACTGTTTTTT
CDR3 protein: CASSRERAFNEKLFF

D gene: TRBD1
V gene: TRBV20-1
clone size: NA
CDR3 length: 15
J gene: TRBJ2-2
CDR3 DNA: TGCAGTGCCGGGACAGGGGGGTCGAACACCGGGGAGCTGTTTTTT
CDR3 protein: CSAGTGGSNTGELFF

D gene: TRBD2
V gene: TRBV10-1
clone size: many
CDR3 length: 14
J gene: TRBJ2-1
CDR3 DNA: TGCGCCAGCAGTACTAGCGGGGGGTACAATGAGCAGTTCTTC
CDR3 protein: CASSTSGGYNEQFF

D gene: TRBD1
V gene: TRBV20-1
clone size: NA
CDR3 length: 16
J gene: TRBJ2-5
CDR3 DNA: TGCAGTGCTAGGGGAATGACAGGGGCTAAGAGAGAGACCCAGTACTTC
CDR3 protein: CSARGMTGAKRETQYF

D gene: NA
V gene: TRBV28
clone size: few
CDR3 length: 13
J gene: TRBJ2-2
CDR3 DNA: TGTGCCAGCACCAACATCCTGTCCGGGGAGCTGTTTTTT
CDR3 protein: CASTNILSGELFF

D gene: NA
V gene: TRBV27
clone size: many
CDR3 length: 13
J gene: TRBJ1-2
CDR3 DNA: TGTGCCAGCAGGGGGCAGGGGTACTATGGCTACACCTTC
CDR3 protein: CASRGQGYYGYTF

D gene: NA
V gene: TRBV5-1
clone size: many
CDR3 length: 13
J gene: TRBJ2-2
CDR3 DNA: TGCGCCAGCGCTCAGAGGGGGACCGGGGAGCTGTTTTTT
CDR3 protein: CASAQRGTGELFF

D gene: NA
V gene: TRBV6-2/TRBV6-3
clone size: few
CDR3 length: 17
J gene: TRBJ2-4
CDR3 DNA: TGTGCCAGCAGTTACCCCGACAGAGACCTAGCCAAAAACATTCAGTACTTC
CDR3 protein: CASSYPDRDLAKNIQYF

D gene: NA
V gene: TRBV3-1
clone size: few
CDR3 length: 12
J gene: TRBJ1-1
CDR3 DNA: TGTGCCAGCAGCCAAGGGCCTCTCGAAGCTTTCTTT
CDR3 protein: CASSQGPLEAFF

D gene: NA
V gene: TRBV29-1
clone size: many
CDR3 length: 13
J gene: TRBJ2-7
CDR3 DNA: TGCAGCGTTGAATCACAGGGAACCTACGAGCAGTACTTC
CDR3 protein: CSVESQGTYEQYF

D gene: TRBD1
V gene: TRBV7-9
clone size: NA
CDR3 length: 15
J gene: TRBJ2-5
CDR3 DNA: TGTGCCAGCAGCCCGTACTTGGGACAGAGAGAGACCCGGTACTTC
CDR3 protein: CASSPYLGQRETRYF

D gene: NA
V gene: TRBV5-1
clone size: many
CDR3 length: 16
J gene: TRBJ1-4
CDR3 DNA: TGCGCCAGCAGAGCCAGACCGGGGGGAACTAATGAAAAACTGTTTTTT
CDR3 protein: CASRARPGGTNEKLFF

D gene: NA
V gene: TRBV4-3
clone size: many
CDR3 length: 15
J gene: TRBJ1-1
CDR3 DNA: TGCGCCAGCAGCCTTTCTGACGATCTGGACACTGAAGCTTTCTTT
CDR3 protein: CASSLSDDLDTEAFF

D gene: NA
V gene: TRBV7-2
clone size: NA
CDR3 length: 15
J gene: TRBJ1-3
CDR3 DNA: TGTGCCAGCAGCCCCGACAGATACTCTGGAAACACCATATATTTT
CDR3 protein: CASSPDRYSGNTIYF

D gene: NA
V gene: TRBV5-6
clone size: many
CDR3 length: 15
J gene: TRBJ1-2
CDR3 DNA: TGTGCCAGCAGCTTGGGCAGGCTCACTAACTATGGCTACACCTTC
CDR3 protein: CASSLGRLTNYGYTF

D gene: NA
V gene: TRBV15
clone size: many
CDR3 length: 13
J gene: TRBJ2-1
CDR3 DNA: TGTGCCACCAGCAGAGCAAGATACAATGAGCAGTTCTTC
CDR3 protein: CATSRARYNEQFF

D gene: NA
V gene: TRBV27
clone size: many
CDR3 length: 15
J gene: TRBJ1-5
CDR3 DNA: TGTGCCAGCAGGCTTGGGACGGAGGCTAATCAGCCCCAGCATTTT
CDR3 protein: CASRLGTEANQPQHF

D gene: NA
V gene: TRBV6-5
clone size: few
CDR3 length: 16
J gene: TRBJ2-1
CDR3 DNA: TGTGCCAGCAGTTCCGGACTGAAATTCACCTACAATGAGCAGTTCTTC
CDR3 protein: CASSSGLKFTYNEQFF

D gene: TRBD2
V gene: TRBV12-5
clone size: many
CDR3 length: 14
J gene: TRBJ2-3
CDR3 DNA: TGTGCTAGTGGGTCAGCGGGGCCCACAGATACGCAGTATTTT
CDR3 protein: CASGSAGPTDTQYF

D gene: NA
V gene: TRBV4-2
clone size: many
CDR3 length: 16
J gene: TRBJ1-1
CDR3 DNA: TGTGCCAGCAGCCAAGGGGCAGGGATGGCGGTCACTGAAGCTTTCTTT
CDR3 protein: CASSQGAGMAVTEAFF

D gene: NA
V gene: TRBV5-1
clone size: many
CDR3 length: 16
J gene: TRBJ2-3
CDR3 DNA: TGCGCCAGCAGCTTGGTCGGGGGAGGTCCCACAGATACGCAGTATTTT
CDR3 protein: CASSLVGGGPTDTQYF

D gene: TRBD1
V gene: TRBV4-3
clone size: many
CDR3 length: 14
J gene: TRBJ2-7
CDR3 DNA: TGCGCCAGCAGCCAAGGCAGGGGGTACTACGAGCAGTACTTC
CDR3 protein: CASSQGRGYYEQYF

D gene: TRBD1
V gene: TRBV7-8
clone size: NA
CDR3 length: 15
J gene: TRBJ1-1
CDR3 DNA: TGTGCCAGCAGCTGGGACAGGGGGCGGGGAACTGAAGCTTTCTTT
CDR3 protein: CASSWDRGRGTEAFF

D gene: NA
V gene: TRBV27
clone size: many
CDR3 length: 12
J gene: TRBJ1-5
CDR3 DNA: TGTGCCAGCAGTTTTATGGGGCAGCCCCAGCATTTT
CDR3 protein: CASSFMGQPQHF

D gene: NA
V gene: TRBV6-6
clone size: few
CDR3 length: 13
J gene: TRBJ2-7
CDR3 DNA: TGTGCCAGCAGTTACGGGGGGGCGGGCGAGCAGTACTTC
CDR3 protein: CASSYGGAGEQYF

D gene: NA
V gene: TRBV7-2
clone size: NA
CDR3 length: 15
J gene: TRBJ1-6
CDR3 DNA: TGTGCCAGCAGCTTAGTGGGCGCCCGGTGGTCACCCCTCCACTTT
CDR3 protein: CASSLVGARWSPLHF

D gene: TRBD1
V gene: TRBV20-1
clone size: many
CDR3 length: 14
J gene: TRBJ2-7
CDR3 DNA: TGCAGTGCTACCGCCGACAGGGGGCACTACGAGCAGTACTTC
CDR3 protein: CSATADRGHYEQYF

D gene: NA
V gene: TRBV7-8
clone size: many
CDR3 length: 13
J gene: TRBJ2-2
CDR3 DNA: TGTGCCAGCAGCCCCCTCGGGGAGCTCCTGGTGTTTTTT
CDR3 protein: CASSPLGELLVFF

D gene: TRBD1
V gene: TRBV20-1
clone size: many
CDR3 length: 14
J gene: TRBJ1-2
CDR3 DNA: TGCAGTGCTCTATTACAGGGGCGCACGTATGGCTACACCTTC
CDR3 protein: CSALLQGRTYGYTF

D gene: NA
V gene: TRBV29-1
clone size: many
CDR3 length: 11
J gene: TRBJ1-1
CDR3 DNA: TGCAGCGTGCAGGAGAACACTGAAGCTTTCTTT
CDR3 protein: CSVQENTEAFF

D gene: NA
V gene: TRBV11-2
clone size: many
CDR3 length: 14
J gene: TRBJ2-7
CDR3 DNA: TGTGCCAGCAGCTTAGTTTACCTATCGGGGGAGCAGTACTTC
CDR3 protein: CASSLVYLSGEQYF

D gene: NA
V gene: TRBV7-9
clone size: NA
CDR3 length: 13
J gene: TRBJ2-7
CDR3 DNA: TGTGCCAGCAGCTTAGGAAGGAGCCTCGAGCAGTACTTC
CDR3 protein: CASSLGRSLEQYF

D gene: NA
V gene: TRBV29-1
clone size: few
CDR3 length: 15
J gene: TRBJ2-1
CDR3 DNA: TGCAGCGTACTCGGGTTAGCGGAAAACTACAATGAGCAGTTCTTC
CDR3 protein: CSVLGLAENYNEQFF

D gene: NA
V gene: TRBV5-1
clone size: many
CDR3 length: 15
J gene: TRBJ1-6
CDR3 DNA: TGCGCCAGCAGCTATACCGGGACTGGGAATTCACCCCTCCACTTT
CDR3 protein: CASSYTGTGNSPLHF

D gene: NA
V gene: TRBV12-3/TRBV12-4
clone size: many
CDR3 length: 12
J gene: TRBJ1-1
CDR3 DNA: TGTGCCAGCAGAATTTATGACACTGAAGCTTTCTTT
CDR3 protein: CASRIYDTEAFF

D gene: NA
V gene: TRBV5-5
clone size: many
CDR3 length: 13
J gene: TRBJ1-1
CDR3 DNA: TGTGCCAGCGAGTACCTCGGGGGCACTGAAGCTTTCTTT
CDR3 protein: CASEYLGGTEAFF

D gene: TRBD1
V gene: TRBV7-2
clone size: many
CDR3 length: 14
J gene: TRBJ2-3
CDR3 DNA: TGTGCCAGCAGCTTTGACAGGGCCACAGATACGCAGTATTTT
CDR3 protein: CASSFDRATDTQYF

D gene: TRBD1
V gene: TRBV18
clone size: many
CDR3 length: 14
J gene: TRBJ2-5
CDR3 DNA: TGTGCCAGCTCACACTGGGACAGTCTTGAGACCCAGTACTTC
CDR3 protein: CASSHWDSLETQYF